The clone carrying this T cell receptor (beta chain) was counted between two and nine times. Here immunoSEQ multiplex PCR was the method, and the copy in TCRdb shows in-frame clones only, minus some. The table records tens of thousands of clones, 84% of them present only once. The CDR3 has 15 amino acids. These data come from a study of control samples from healthy donors and cancer patients. Sequencing used PBMCs. The rearrangement uses TRBV7-5 and TRBJ2-7; the table's D call, TRBD1, has no DNA check behind it. TRBV7-5 has pseudogene status. This receptor was obtained from a woman between 50 and 59 years old with lung cancer. The CDR3 loop reads CARSLGTGPSDEQYF. CDR3 nucleotides: TGTGCCAGAAGCTTAGGGACAGGCCCCTCCGACGAGCAGTACTTC.